This T cell receptor beta chain derives from a study of a mutant IDH1 vaccine in newly diagnosed glioma. Background on the study: Week 35 brought visit V12, which was followed by visit V13 at week 47.

Clones were read by immunoSEQ multiplex PCR, and TCRdb kept only the in-frame ones, dropping some. The sample lists tens of thousands of clones, about four fifths occurring once. This sample's time point: week 35, safety follow-up. Each dose delivered 300 ug of mutant IDH1 20-mer peptide subcutaneously with imiquimod. To note about this clone: Its antigen is still unknown.

This CDR3 region has 14 residues. J lost 8 bases, V lost 5 bases, and 7 bases had no gene match. CDR1 and CDR2 from the germline V gene are LNHNV and YYDKDF (reference sequence). The source of this sequence is a man aged 40-50 years with glioma. The rearrangement links TRBV15 to TRBJ2-1, with 9 bases fitting TRBD2. Sample: PBMCs, taken from a glioma patient whose treatment included an IDH1 peptide vaccine. CDR3 DNA sequence: TGTGCCACCAGCTGGTCCGGGACTAGCTATGAGCAGTTCTTC. Encoded protein: CATSWSGTSYEQFF.